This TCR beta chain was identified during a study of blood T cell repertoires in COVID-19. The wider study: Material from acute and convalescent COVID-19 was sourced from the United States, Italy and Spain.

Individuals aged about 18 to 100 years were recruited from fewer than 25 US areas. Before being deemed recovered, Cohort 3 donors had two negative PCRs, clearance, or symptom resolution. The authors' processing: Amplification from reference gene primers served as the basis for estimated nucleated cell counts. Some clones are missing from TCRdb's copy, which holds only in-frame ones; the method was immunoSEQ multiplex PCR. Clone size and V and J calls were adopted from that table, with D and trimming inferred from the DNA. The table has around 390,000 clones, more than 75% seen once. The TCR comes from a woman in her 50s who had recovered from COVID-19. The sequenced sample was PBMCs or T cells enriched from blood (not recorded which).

The CDR3 DNA is TGTGCCAGTAGTATAAGAGGAGTGGACTATGGCTACACCTTC. Translated: CASSIRGVDYGYTF. The chain links TRBV19 to TRBJ1-2, with no clear D. V shed 2 bases and J shed 3 bases, with 10 bases lying between them. CDR3 length: 14 amino acids. Per germline, CDR1 LNHDA and CDR2 SQIVND (reference sequence).